The rows below give T cell receptor beta chains drawn from one sample of a study of vaccination effects on CD4 cells after COVID-19. The antigens for these receptors are not known. Only in-frame clones appear in the TCRdb table, and some are missing; sequencing was by immunoSEQ multiplex PCR. The table lists roughly 70,000 clones, 73% of them singletons. This material consisted of CD4+ T cells from PBMCs cultured with HIV peptides, taken before COVID-19 vaccination. Receptors originate from a human donor who had a prior SARS-CoV-2 infection. CDR3s include the opening cysteine and the closing phenylalanine or tryptophan. D genes are given only for firm matches. Rows give clone size only sometimes, using once, few, many, or a class for an expanded clone.

clone size: NA; J gene: TRBJ2-1; V gene: TRBV19; CDR3 length: 13; D gene: TRBD1; CDR3 protein: CASTSMTGGEQFF; CDR3 DNA: TGTGCCAGTACGTCTATGACAGGGGGGGAGCAGTTCTTC
clone size: few; J gene: TRBJ2-5; V gene: TRBV5-1; CDR3 length: 13; D gene: NA; CDR3 protein: CASRYVVQETQYF; CDR3 DNA: TGCGCCAGCCGATATGTAGTACAAGAGACCCAGTACTTC
clone size: NA; J gene: TRBJ2-7; V gene: TRBV19; CDR3 length: 14; D gene: TRBD1; CDR3 protein: CASSRQGSSYEQYF; CDR3 DNA: TGTGCCAGTAGTAGACAGGGAAGTTCATACGAGCAGTACTTC
clone size: NA; J gene: TRBJ2-1; V gene: TRBV29-1; CDR3 length: 16; D gene: TRBD2; CDR3 protein: CSVGTSGPSSYNEQFF; CDR3 DNA: TGCAGCGTAGGGACTAGCGGTCCAAGCTCCTACAATGAGCAGTTCTTC
clone size: NA; J gene: TRBJ1-1; V gene: TRBV24-1; CDR3 length: 15; D gene: NA; CDR3 protein: CATSVETPTNTEAFF; CDR3 DNA: TGTGCCACCAGTGTCGAGACCCCCACGAACACTGAAGCTTTCTTT
clone size: NA; J gene: TRBJ1-1; V gene: TRBV4-2; CDR3 length: 13; D gene: NA; CDR3 protein: CASSQGVSGAAFF; CDR3 DNA: TGTGCCAGCAGCCAAGGTGTGTCAGGGGCCGCTTTCTTT
clone size: medium-sized; J gene: TRBJ2-4; V gene: TRBV3-1/TRBV3-2; CDR3 length: 13; D gene: NA; CDR3 protein: CASSQRGYGIQYF; CDR3 DNA: TGTGCCAGCAGCCAACGAGGGTATGGCATTCAGTACTTC
clone size: few; J gene: TRBJ1-2; V gene: TRBV3-1/TRBV3-2; CDR3 length: 14; D gene: NA; CDR3 protein: CASSAEDPNYGYTF; CDR3 DNA: TGTGCCAGCAGCGCAGAGGACCCTAACTATGGCTACACCTTC
clone size: NA; J gene: TRBJ1-4; V gene: TRBV3-1/TRBV3-2; CDR3 length: 15; D gene: NA; CDR3 protein: CASSHQDARSEKLFF; CDR3 DNA: TGTGCCAGCAGCCACCAGGACGCAAGGAGTGAAAAACTGTTTTTT
clone size: NA; J gene: TRBJ2-3; V gene: TRBV10-2; CDR3 length: 17; D gene: TRBD1; CDR3 protein: CASSDERDSKSTDTQYF; CDR3 DNA: TGCGCCAGCAGTGACGAACGGGACAGCAAATCCACAGATACGCAGTATTTT
clone size: NA; J gene: TRBJ1-1; V gene: TRBV19; CDR3 length: 14; D gene: TRBD1; CDR3 protein: CASIGQGLFTEAFF; CDR3 DNA: TGTGCCAGTATTGGACAGGGGTTGTTCACTGAAGCTTTCTTT
clone size: NA; J gene: TRBJ2-1; V gene: TRBV2; CDR3 length: 14; D gene: NA; CDR3 protein: CASSRSDSYNEQFF; CDR3 DNA: TGTGCCAGCAGTCGGAGTGACAGCTACAATGAGCAGTTCTTC
clone size: NA; J gene: TRBJ1-2; V gene: TRBV29-1; CDR3 length: 10; D gene: NA; CDR3 protein: CSVLNYGYTF; CDR3 DNA: TGCAGCGTGTTAAACTATGGCTACACCTTC
clone size: NA; J gene: TRBJ2-5; V gene: TRBV18; CDR3 length: 14; D gene: NA; CDR3 protein: CASSPGGNQETQYF; CDR3 DNA: TGTGCCAGCTCCCCAGGGGGGAACCAAGAGACCCAGTACTTC
clone size: NA; J gene: TRBJ2-6; V gene: TRBV7-3; CDR3 length: 16; D gene: NA; CDR3 protein: CASSLGPSSGANVLTF; CDR3 DNA: TGTGCCAGCAGCTTAGGTCCGAGCTCTGGGGCCAACGTCCTGACTTTC
clone size: few; J gene: TRBJ1-1; V gene: TRBV7-6; CDR3 length: 14; D gene: NA; CDR3 protein: CASSAEGLNTEAFF; CDR3 DNA: TGTGCCAGCAGCGCCGAGGGCTTGAACACTGAAGCTTTCTTT
clone size: NA; J gene: TRBJ2-1; V gene: TRBV7-3; CDR3 length: 13; D gene: TRBD2; CDR3 protein: CASSRAGADEQFF; CDR3 DNA: TGTGCCAGTAGTCGAGCGGGAGCGGATGAGCAGTTCTTC
clone size: NA; J gene: TRBJ2-7; V gene: TRBV13; CDR3 length: 17; D gene: NA; CDR3 protein: CASSRNLENRAAYEQYF; CDR3 DNA: TGTGCCAGCAGCCGCAATCTGGAAAACAGGGCTGCCTACGAGCAGTACTTC
clone size: NA; J gene: TRBJ1-2; V gene: TRBV5-8; CDR3 length: 15; D gene: TRBD1; CDR3 protein: CASSFRGKYDYGYTF; CDR3 DNA: TGTGCCAGCAGCTTCAGGGGGAAGTACGACTATGGCTACACCTTC
clone size: NA; J gene: TRBJ2-1; V gene: TRBV6-5; CDR3 length: 12; D gene: TRBD1; CDR3 protein: CASRTGDNEQFF; CDR3 DNA: TGTGCCAGCAGGACAGGGGACAATGAGCAGTTCTTC
clone size: NA; J gene: TRBJ2-1; V gene: TRBV5-5; CDR3 length: 15; D gene: NA; CDR3 protein: CASSPQGLAYNEQFF; CDR3 DNA: TGTGCCAGCAGCCCCCAGGGACTCGCTTACAATGAGCAGTTCTTC
clone size: NA; J gene: TRBJ1-2; V gene: TRBV27; CDR3 length: 12; D gene: NA; CDR3 protein: CASRDFGYGYTF; CDR3 DNA: TGTGCCAGCAGGGATTTCGGTTATGGCTACACCTTC
clone size: NA; J gene: TRBJ2-3; V gene: TRBV10-3; CDR3 length: 16; D gene: TRBD1; CDR3 protein: CAISGWTGGITDTQYF; CDR3 DNA: TGTGCCATCAGTGGGTGGACAGGGGGGATCACAGATACGCAGTATTTT
clone size: once; J gene: TRBJ2-1; V gene: TRBV6-6; CDR3 length: 16; D gene: TRBD1; CDR3 protein: CASSLQGPSSYNEQFF; CDR3 DNA: TGTGCCAGCAGTCTACAGGGGCCTTCCTCCTACAATGAGCAGTTCTTC
clone size: NA; J gene: TRBJ1-3; V gene: TRBV5-6; CDR3 length: 16; D gene: NA; CDR3 protein: CASSGAGTTSGNTIYF; CDR3 DNA: TGTGCCAGCAGCGGGGCCGGGACAACGTCTGGAAACACCATATATTTT
clone size: NA; J gene: TRBJ1-6; V gene: TRBV30; CDR3 length: 13; D gene: NA; CDR3 protein: CAWSAQPNSPLHF; CDR3 DNA: TGTGCCTGGAGTGCGCAGCCAAATTCACCCCTCCACTTT
clone size: NA; J gene: TRBJ2-5; V gene: TRBV9; CDR3 length: 15; D gene: TRBD2; CDR3 protein: CASSGRGTIDETQYF; CDR3 DNA: TGTGCCAGCAGCGGACGAGGGACTATTGACGAGACCCAGTACTTC
clone size: NA; J gene: TRBJ1-2; V gene: TRBV4-2; CDR3 length: 15; D gene: NA; CDR3 protein: CASSQEARSNYGYTF; CDR3 DNA: TGTGCCAGCAGCCAAGAGGCCAGGTCTAACTATGGCTACACCTTC
clone size: NA; J gene: TRBJ2-1; V gene: TRBV4-3; CDR3 length: 13; D gene: NA; CDR3 protein: CASSQDIGYEQFF; CDR3 DNA: TGCGCCAGCAGCCAAGATATCGGGTACGAGCAGTTCTTC
clone size: few; J gene: TRBJ1-2; V gene: TRBV30; CDR3 length: 14; D gene: NA; CDR3 protein: CAWSVRTPGYGYTF; CDR3 DNA: TGTGCCTGGAGTGTGAGGACCCCGGGCTATGGCTACACCTTC
clone size: NA; J gene: TRBJ1-5; V gene: TRBV6-4; CDR3 length: 16; D gene: NA; CDR3 protein: CASSDGKTVSNQPQHF; CDR3 DNA: TGTGCCAGCAGTGACGGGAAGACAGTCTCAAATCAGCCCCAGCATTTT
clone size: many; J gene: TRBJ2-1; V gene: TRBV19; CDR3 length: 15; D gene: TRBD2; CDR3 protein: CASSIGTSGSSEQFF; CDR3 DNA: TGTGCCAGTAGTATAGGGACTAGCGGGAGTAGTGAGCAGTTCTTC
clone size: NA; J gene: TRBJ1-2; V gene: TRBV7-2; CDR3 length: 15; D gene: NA; CDR3 protein: CASSFRDSSGYGYTF; CDR3 DNA: TGTGCCAGCAGCTTCCGCGACTCTTCGGGCTATGGCTACACCTTC
clone size: NA; J gene: TRBJ2-1; V gene: TRBV7-8; CDR3 length: 15; D gene: TRBD1; CDR3 protein: CASSRQGIPYNEQFF; CDR3 DNA: TGTGCCAGCAGCCGACAGGGGATTCCGTACAATGAGCAGTTCTTC
clone size: NA; J gene: TRBJ2-1; V gene: TRBV2; CDR3 length: 14; D gene: TRBD2; CDR3 protein: CASRTSGSTAEQFF; CDR3 DNA: TGTGCCAGCCGGACTAGCGGGAGTACCGCTGAGCAGTTCTTC
clone size: NA; J gene: TRBJ2-5; V gene: TRBV29-1; CDR3 length: 13; D gene: TRBD1; CDR3 protein: CSGATGVGETQYF; CDR3 DNA: TGCAGCGGAGCCACAGGGGTGGGGGAGACCCAGTACTTC
clone size: NA; J gene: TRBJ2-3; V gene: TRBV7-3; CDR3 length: 16; D gene: TRBD2; CDR3 protein: CASSLVLAGAEDTQYF; CDR3 DNA: TGTGCCAGCAGCTTAGTCCTAGCGGGAGCAGAGGATACGCAGTATTTT